These 23 T cell receptor beta chains came from one sample sequenced in a study of human thymus T cells. Repertoires were generated with immunoSEQ multiplex PCR, while TCRdb's copy carries only in-frame clones and drops some. Of 46,000 or so clones in the sample, about 95% were seen once. Sequenced: blood. Receptor source: a girl under three years old with a congenital heart defect but otherwise immunologically healthy.

V gene TRBV11-2 combines with J gene TRBJ1-5; possible D gene TRBD1, 5 bases. From germline, CDR1 is SGHAT and CDR2 FQNNGV. This CDR3 spans 13 amino acids. V was cut by 4 bases and J by 7 bases, with 11 bases left in between. CDR3 coding DNA: TGTGCCAGCAGCTCTTATCAGGGCCAGCCCCAGCATTTT. Protein product: CASSSYQGQPQHF.

The V call is TRBV19, the J call TRBJ1-1, with unresolved D. CDR3 size: 12 residues. Germline loops: CDR1 LNHDA, CDR2 SQIVND (reference sequence). The V end was cut by 1 base, the J end by 8 bases, with 8 bases between. CDR3 coding DNA: TGTGCCAGTAGTATAGGTTTGAGGGAAGCTTTCTTT. It yields the protein CASSIGLREAFF.

The chain couples TRBV30 to TRBJ1-3; D is unresolved. Germline loops: CDR1 GTSNPN, CDR2 SVGIG (reference sequence). The CDR3 has 12 amino acids. With 1 base removed from V and 0 bases from J, the gap between germline ends came to 1 base. CDR3: CAWSDSGNTIYF. In DNA form, the CDR3 reads TGTGCCTGGAGTGACTCTGGAAACACCATATATTTT.

The chain links TRBV5-4 to TRBJ1-1; TRBD1 agrees at 7 bases. The CDR3 is made up of 16 amino acids. With 0 bases clipped from V and 3 bases from J, the junction kept 8 bases outside the gene matches. Germline V gene sequence: CDR1 SGHNT, CDR2 YYREEE (reference sequence). The CDR3 protein is CASSLAAEGADTEAFF. The CDR3 nucleotides are TGTGCCAGCAGCTTGGCCGCGGAGGGGGCTGACACTGAAGCTTTCTTT.

This chain joins TRBV5-6 and TRBJ1-4; no reliable D call. Trimming removed 0 bases at V and 7 bases at J, with 4 bases between. This CDR3 spans 12 amino acids. Germline V lookup: CDR1 SGHDT, CDR2 YYEEEE. The CDR3 nucleotides are TGTGCCAGCAGCTTGGTAGGTGAAAAACTGTTTTTT. Protein sequence: CASSLVGEKLFF.

V is TRBV7-9 and J is TRBJ2-5, with 8 positions matching TRBD2. The germline gives CDR1 SEHNR, CDR2 FQNEAQ (reference sequence). V lost 1 base, J lost 5 bases, and 15 bases stayed unmatched. The CDR3 contains 18 residues. CDR3 amino acids: CASSLVGAVAGPRETQYF. As DNA, the CDR3 is TGTGCCAGCAGCTTAGTAGGAGCGGTAGCGGGACCTCGGGAGACCCAGTACTTC.

This clone showed up just once. This chain links TRBV19 with TRBJ2-7; D is tentatively TRBD1 or TRBD2 (5 bases each). Germline CDR1 reads LNHDA; CDR2 reads SQIVND (reference sequence). Trimming removed 6 bases at V and 3 bases at J, with 15 bases between. The CDR3 spans 14 residues. CDR3 loop: CASSRLGVGYEQYF. CDR3 coding DNA: TGTGCCAGTAGCCGGTTGGGGGTAGGCTACGAGCAGTACTTC. Full variable domain (missing parts from reference TRBV19 and TRBJ2-7): DGGITQSPKYLFRKEGQNVTLSCEQNLNHDAMYWYRQDPGQGLRLIYYSQIVNDFQKGDIAEGYSVSREKKESFPLTVTSAQKNPTAFYLCASSRLGVGYEQYFGPGTRLTVT.

The chain is built from TRBV5-6 and TRBJ1-2, with TRBD1 matching 7 bases. There are 13 residues in the CDR3. J gave up 4 bases and V 5 bases, and 5 bases lay outside the gene matches. The germline V gene encodes CDR1 SGHDT and CDR2 YYEEEE. The CDR3 sequence: CASRPDRAYGYTF. CDR3 DNA: TGTGCCAGCAGGCCCGACAGGGCCTATGGCTACACCTTC.

DNA for the CDR3: TGCAGTGCCTGGACTGGCGGGGAGCTGTTTTTT. It yields the protein CSAWTGGELFF. The J gene is TRBJ2-2, the V gene TRBV20-1; perhaps TRBD2 as D (5 bases). V was trimmed by 6 bases and J by 7 bases, leaving 9 bases between them. In germline, CDR1 is DFQATT, CDR2 SNEGSKA (reference sequence). This CDR3 has 11 residues.

The chain has TRBV6-4 and TRBJ2-1; D assignment may be TRBD1 or TRBD2 (5 bases each). Trimming shortened V by 10 bases and J by 8 bases, and 21 bases separated the two germline ends. Germline CDR1 reads MRHNA; CDR2 reads SNTAGT. This CDR3 contains 14 residues. CDR3 amino acids: CANQPGPQDDEQFF. Written as DNA, the CDR3 is TGTGCCAACCAGCCGGGACCCCAAGACGATGAGCAGTTCTTC.

The V gene is TRBV27, the J gene TRBJ2-7; TRBD2 matches 7 bases. V gave up 0 bases and J gave up 3 bases; unmatched junction bases: 8. This CDR3 comprises 16 residues. CDR1 and CDR2 (germline): MNHEY, SMNVEV (reference sequence). CDR3 residues: CASSLSPTSPGYEQYF. CDR3 sequence (DNA): TGTGCCAGCAGTTTATCCCCGACTAGCCCAGGCTACGAGCAGTACTTC.

The V and J genes are TRBV4-2 and TRBJ2-7; unclear D gene. The germline CDR1 and CDR2 sequences are LGHNA and YNFKEQ. The V end was cut by 1 base, the J end by 0 bases, with 13 bases between. The CDR3 is made up of 16 amino acids. CDR3 sequence (DNA): TGTGCCAGCAGCCAAGTGATGCGTGAGAGCTCCTACGAGCAGTACTTC. Protein: CASSQVMRESSYEQYF.

The V gene is TRBV5-1, the J gene TRBJ2-2, with 12 nucleotides matching TRBD2. CDR1 is SGHRS and CDR2 is YFSETQ in the germline V gene. The trim removed 2 bases at V and 0 bases at J, leaving 8 bases unmatched. The CDR3 sequence is 19 residues long. CDR3 in DNA: TGCGCCAGCAGCTTAGGGACTAGCGGGTCCTTCGCGAACACCGGGGAGCTGTTTTTT. Translating it yields CASSLGTSGSFANTGELFF.

The genes are TRBV19 and TRBJ1-2; D unresolved. V lost 10 bases to trimming and J lost 4 bases, with 13 bases between them. The CDR3 covers 12 residues. In germline, CDR1 is LNHDA, CDR2 SQIVND (reference sequence). For the CDR3, the DNA is TGTGCCATCCTAGGGCCGGGCTATGGCTACACCTTC. It yields the protein CAILGPGYGYTF.

V is TRBV2 and J is TRBJ2-4; TRBD1 agrees at 7 bases. CDR3 length: 15 amino acids. Germline CDR1 SNHLY, CDR2 FYNNEI. V lost 6 bases, J lost 7 bases, and 12 bases stayed unmatched. CDR3 coding DNA: TGTGCCAGCAGAAACCGGGACAGCCCTACTAACATTCAGTACTTC. Residues: CASRNRDSPTNIQYF. The full variable domain, with the rest looked up from reference TRBV2 and TRBJ2-4, is EPEVTQTPSHQVTQMGQEVILRCVPISNHLYFYWYRQILGQKVEFLVSFYNNEISEKSEIFDDQFSVERPDGSNFTLKIRSTKLEDSAMYFCASRNRDSPTNIQYFGAGTRLSVL.

The gene calls are TRBV20-1 and TRBJ1-1, with unresolved D. The CDR3 runs 11 residues. V was trimmed by 4 bases and J by 0 bases, leaving 3 bases between them. CDR1 and CDR2 from the germline V gene are DFQATT and SNEGSKA (reference sequence). CDR3 sequence reads: CSAILNTEAFF. In nucleotides, the CDR3 is TGCAGTGCTATTCTGAACACTGAAGCTTTCTTT.

In its sample, this clone was seen once. This sequence joins TRBV7-2 and TRBJ2-3, with D possibly matching TRBD2 (5 bases). CDR3 size: 12 residues. V was pared by 5 bases and J by 6 bases, with 9 bases between. The germline gives CDR1 SGHTA, CDR2 FQGNSA. CDR3 sequence reads: CASSPREDTQYF. CDR3 nucleotides: TGTGCCAGCAGCCCGAGGGAGGATACGCAGTATTTT.

The CDR3 here is CASSFLTSGITGELFF. The DNA of the CDR3 is TGTGCCAGCAGTTTCCTGACTAGCGGGATCACCGGGGAGCTGTTTTTT. The chain employs TRBV27 and TRBJ2-2; 11 bases map to TRBD2. This CDR3 region has 16 residues. V dropped 3 bases and J dropped 4; count of bases not matched to a gene: 4. Germline values: CDR1 MNHEY, CDR2 SMNVEV (reference sequence).

DNA of the CDR3: TGTGCCAGTAGTATGGTCCGACAGGGTTTGGTCCAGCATTTT. Amino acid sequence: CASSMVRQGLVQHF. The chain couples TRBV19 to TRBJ1-5, with 7 bases lining up with TRBD1. This CDR3 is 14 amino acids long. Trimming took 3 bases from V and 12 from J; bases not matched to a gene: 11. Germline CDR1 LNHDA, CDR2 SQIVND (reference sequence).

The sample holds a few counts of this clone. The J gene is TRBJ1-1, the V gene TRBV29-1; no reliable D call. Germline assignment: CDR1 SQVTM and CDR2 ANQGSEA. With 4 bases removed from V and 1 base from J, the gap between germline ends came to 7 bases. The CDR3 consists of 12 residues. CDR3 sequence: CSVGPENTEAFF. CDR3 nucleotide sequence: TGCAGCGTTGGGCCCGAGAACACTGAAGCTTTCTTT.

This rearrangement joins TRBV28 to TRBJ2-7, with D perhaps matching TRBD1 or TRBD2 (5 bases each). CDR3 length: 13 residues. Trimming left V 3 bases short and J 3 bases short, with 9 bases between. Germline values: CDR1 MDHEN, CDR2 SYDVKM. The CDR3 reads CASSLGVGYEQYF. CDR3 bases: TGTGCCAGCAGTTTGGGGGTTGGCTACGAGCAGTACTTC.

The chain is built from TRBV27 and TRBJ1-4, with D hard to call. V was cut by 2 bases and J by 7 bases, with 8 bases left in between. Looked up from germline, CDR1 is MNHEY and CDR2 is SMNVEV (reference sequence). The CDR3 runs to 13 residues. CDR3 protein: CASSLPNSEKLFF. In nucleotides, the CDR3 is TGTGCCAGCAGTTTACCCAACAGTGAAAAACTGTTTTTT.

The gene calls are TRBV5-6 and TRBJ2-2; tentatively, D is TRBD1 or TRBD2 (5 bases each). The CDR3 consists of 17 residues. Germline CDR1 is SGHDT and CDR2 is YYEEEE. Trimming left V 2 bases short and J 7 bases short, with 21 bases between. CDR3 DNA sequence: TGTGCCAGCAGCTTTACTCGGACACGACGTGGAGGCGGGGAGCTGTTTTTT. It specifies CASSFTRTRRGGGELFF.